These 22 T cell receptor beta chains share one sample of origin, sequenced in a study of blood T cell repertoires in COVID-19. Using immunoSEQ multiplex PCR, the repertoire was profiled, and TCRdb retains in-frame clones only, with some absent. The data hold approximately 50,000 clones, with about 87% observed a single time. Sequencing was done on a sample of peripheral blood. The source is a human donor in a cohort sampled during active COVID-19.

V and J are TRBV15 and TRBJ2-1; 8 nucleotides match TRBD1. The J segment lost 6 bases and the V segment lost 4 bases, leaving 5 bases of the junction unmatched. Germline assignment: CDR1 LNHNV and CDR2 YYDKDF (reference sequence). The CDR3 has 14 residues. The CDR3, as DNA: TGTGCCACCAGCATCGACAGGGGTCTCAATGAGCAGTTCTTC. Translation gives CATSIDRGLNEQFF.

The CDR3 coding sequence is TGTGCCAGCAGCCTGGACAGGCGGCATGGCTACACCTTC. Its protein is CASSLDRRHGYTF. This chain connects TRBV5-6 to TRBJ1-2; 7 bases are a match to TRBD1. The CDR3 spans 13 residues. In germline, CDR1 is SGHDT, CDR2 YYEEEE. J was trimmed by 6 bases and V by 4 bases; bases with no gene match: 6.

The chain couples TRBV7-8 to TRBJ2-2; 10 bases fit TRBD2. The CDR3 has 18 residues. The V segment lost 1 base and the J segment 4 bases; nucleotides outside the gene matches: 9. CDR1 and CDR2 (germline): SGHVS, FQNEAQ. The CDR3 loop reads CASSLGLLASGSTGELFF. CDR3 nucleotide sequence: TGTGCCAGCAGCTTAGGACTTTTGGCTAGCGGGAGCACCGGGGAGCTGTTTTTT.

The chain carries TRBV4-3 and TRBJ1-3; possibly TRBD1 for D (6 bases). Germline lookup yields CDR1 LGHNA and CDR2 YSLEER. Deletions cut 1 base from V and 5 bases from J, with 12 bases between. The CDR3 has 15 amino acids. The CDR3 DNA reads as TGCGCCAGCAGCCAAGGAGGGGGACCTAGAAACACCATATATTTT. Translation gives CASSQGGGPRNTIYF.

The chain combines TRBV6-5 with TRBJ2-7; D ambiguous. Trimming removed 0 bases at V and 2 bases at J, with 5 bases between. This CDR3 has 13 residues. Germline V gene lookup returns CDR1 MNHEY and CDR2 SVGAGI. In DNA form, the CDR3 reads TGTGCCAGCAGTTACTCAACACCCTACGAGCAGTACTTC. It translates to CASSYSTPYEQYF.

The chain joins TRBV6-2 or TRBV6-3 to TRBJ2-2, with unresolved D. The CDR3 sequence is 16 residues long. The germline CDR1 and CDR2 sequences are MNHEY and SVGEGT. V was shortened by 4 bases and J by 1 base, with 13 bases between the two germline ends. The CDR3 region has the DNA TGTGCCAGCAGTTGGAGTGTAGGAAAGAACACCGGGGAGCTGTTTTTT. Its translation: CASSWSVGKNTGELFF.

The CDR3: CSVRRQGVNTEAFF. CDR3 nucleotides: TGCAGCGTTAGGAGACAGGGTGTGAACACTGAAGCTTTCTTT. The rearrangement uses TRBV29-1 and TRBJ1-1; 7 nucleotides match TRBD1. The junction had 6 bases not matched to a gene; V was cut back by 5 bases and J by 0 bases. The CDR3 is 14 residues long. Germline CDR1 reads SQVTM; CDR2 reads ANQGSEA.

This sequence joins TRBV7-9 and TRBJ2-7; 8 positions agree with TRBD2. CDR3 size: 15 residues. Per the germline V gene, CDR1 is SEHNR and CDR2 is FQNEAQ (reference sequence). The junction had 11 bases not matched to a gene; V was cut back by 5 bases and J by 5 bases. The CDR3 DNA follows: TGTGCCAGCAGCCCCGGGAGGGTGAATTTGGACGAGCAGTACTTC. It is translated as CASSPGRVNLDEQYF. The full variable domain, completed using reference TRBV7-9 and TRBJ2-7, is DTGVSQNPRHKITKRGQNVTFRCDPISEHNRLYWYRQTLGQGPEFLTYFQNEAQLEKSRLLSDRFSAERPKGSFSTLEIQRTEQGDSAMYLCASSPGRVNLDEQYFGPGTRLTVT.

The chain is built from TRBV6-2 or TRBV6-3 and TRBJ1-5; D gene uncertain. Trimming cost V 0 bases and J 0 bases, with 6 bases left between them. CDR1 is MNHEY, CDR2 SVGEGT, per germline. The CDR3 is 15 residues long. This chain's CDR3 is CASSYSRNSNQPQHF. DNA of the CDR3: TGTGCCAGCAGTTACTCCCGTAATAGCAATCAGCCCCAGCATTTT.

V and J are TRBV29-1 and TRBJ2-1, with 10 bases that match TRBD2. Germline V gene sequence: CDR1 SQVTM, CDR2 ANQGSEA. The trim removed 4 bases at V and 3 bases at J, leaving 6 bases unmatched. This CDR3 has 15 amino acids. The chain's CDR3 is CSVALTSGYYNEQFF. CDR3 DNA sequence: TGCAGCGTTGCTTTGACTAGCGGGTACTACAATGAGCAGTTCTTC.

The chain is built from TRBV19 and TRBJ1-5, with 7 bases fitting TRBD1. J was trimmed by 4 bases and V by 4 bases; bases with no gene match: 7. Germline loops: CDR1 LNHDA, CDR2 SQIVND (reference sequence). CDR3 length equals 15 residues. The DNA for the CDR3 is TGTGCCAGTAGTAGGTCCGGACAGGAAAATCAGCCCCAGCATTTT. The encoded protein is CASSRSGQENQPQHF. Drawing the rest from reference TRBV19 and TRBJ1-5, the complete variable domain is DGGITQSPKYLFRKEGQNVTLSCEQNLNHDAMYWYRQDPGQGLRLIYYSQIVNDFQKGDIAEGYSVSREKKESFPLTVTSAQKNPTAFYLCASSRSGQENQPQHFGDGTRLSIL.

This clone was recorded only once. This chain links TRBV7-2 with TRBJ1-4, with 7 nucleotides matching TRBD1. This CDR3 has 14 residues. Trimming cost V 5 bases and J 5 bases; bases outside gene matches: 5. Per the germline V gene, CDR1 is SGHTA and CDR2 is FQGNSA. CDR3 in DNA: TGTGCCAGCAGCCTAGGGACAGTAAATGAAAAACTGTTTTTT. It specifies CASSLGTVNEKLFF.

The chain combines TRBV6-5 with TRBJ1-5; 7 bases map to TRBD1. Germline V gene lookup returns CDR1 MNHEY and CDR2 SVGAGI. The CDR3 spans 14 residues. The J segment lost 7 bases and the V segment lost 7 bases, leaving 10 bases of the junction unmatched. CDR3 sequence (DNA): TGTGCCAGCATACCGGACAGGAAGGGCCAGCCCCAGCATTTT. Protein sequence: CASIPDRKGQPQHF.

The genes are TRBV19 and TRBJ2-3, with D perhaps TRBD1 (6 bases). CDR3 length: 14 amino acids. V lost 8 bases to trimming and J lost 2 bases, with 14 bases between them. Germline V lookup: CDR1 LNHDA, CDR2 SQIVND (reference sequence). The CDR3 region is CASGIGGDTDTQYF. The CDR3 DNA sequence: TGTGCCAGTGGGATAGGGGGAGACACAGATACGCAGTATTTT.

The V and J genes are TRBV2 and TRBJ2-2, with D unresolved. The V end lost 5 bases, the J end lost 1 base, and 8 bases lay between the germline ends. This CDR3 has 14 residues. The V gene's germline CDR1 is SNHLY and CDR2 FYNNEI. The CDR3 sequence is CASSNSRNTGELFF. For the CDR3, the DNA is TGTGCCAGCAGTAACTCTCGGAACACCGGGGAGCTGTTTTTT.

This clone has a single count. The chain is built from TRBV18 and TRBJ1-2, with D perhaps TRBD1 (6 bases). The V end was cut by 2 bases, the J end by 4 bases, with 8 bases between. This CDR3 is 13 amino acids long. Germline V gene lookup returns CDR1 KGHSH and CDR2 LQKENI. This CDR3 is CASSPDRSYGYTF. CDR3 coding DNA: TGTGCCAGCTCACCAGACAGGAGCTATGGCTACACCTTC.

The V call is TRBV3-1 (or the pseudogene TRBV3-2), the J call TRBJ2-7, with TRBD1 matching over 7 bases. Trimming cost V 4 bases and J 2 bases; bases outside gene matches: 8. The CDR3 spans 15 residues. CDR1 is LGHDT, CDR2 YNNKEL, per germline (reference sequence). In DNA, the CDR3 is TGTGCCAGCAGCCCGCCGCGACAGGGCACCTACGAGCAGTACTTC. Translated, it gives CASSPPRQGTYEQYF.

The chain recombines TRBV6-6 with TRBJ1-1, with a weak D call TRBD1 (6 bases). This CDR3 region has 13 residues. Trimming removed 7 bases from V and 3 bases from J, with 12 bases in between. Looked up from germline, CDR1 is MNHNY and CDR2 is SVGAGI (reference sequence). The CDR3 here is CASTRGPDTEAFF. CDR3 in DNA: TGTGCCAGCACGCGGGGGCCCGACACTGAAGCTTTCTTT.

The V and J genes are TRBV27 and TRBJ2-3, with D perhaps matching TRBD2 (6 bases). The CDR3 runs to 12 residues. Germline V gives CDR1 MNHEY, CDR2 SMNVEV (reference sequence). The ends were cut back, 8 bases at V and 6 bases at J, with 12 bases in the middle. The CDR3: CASARDFDTQYF. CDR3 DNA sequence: TGTGCCAGCGCCCGGGACTTTGATACGCAGTATTTT.

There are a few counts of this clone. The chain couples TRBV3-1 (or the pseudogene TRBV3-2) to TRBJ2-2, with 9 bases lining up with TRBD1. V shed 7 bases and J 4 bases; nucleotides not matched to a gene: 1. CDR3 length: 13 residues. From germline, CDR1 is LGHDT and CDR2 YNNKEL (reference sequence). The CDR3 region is CASTDRGTGELFF. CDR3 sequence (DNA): TGTGCCAGCACGGACAGGGGCACCGGGGAGCTGTTTTTT.

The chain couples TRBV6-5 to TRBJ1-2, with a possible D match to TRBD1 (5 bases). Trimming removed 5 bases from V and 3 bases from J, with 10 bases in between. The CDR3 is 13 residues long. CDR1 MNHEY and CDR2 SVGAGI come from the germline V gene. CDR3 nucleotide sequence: TGTGCCAGCAGTCCCCCAGGGTACTATGGCTACACCTTC. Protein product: CASSPPGYYGYTF.

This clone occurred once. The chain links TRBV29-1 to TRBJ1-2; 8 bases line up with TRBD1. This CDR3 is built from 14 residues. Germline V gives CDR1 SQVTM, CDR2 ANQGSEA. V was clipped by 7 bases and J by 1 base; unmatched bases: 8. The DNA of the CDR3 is TGCAGCGGCACAAGGACAGGGAGTAACTATGGCTACACCTTC. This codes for CSGTRTGSNYGYTF.